A few counts support the clone carrying this TCR beta chain. Both iRepertoire HTBI primers and Arm-PCR of CDR3 regions were used to build the TCR beta libraries. Each CDR3 protein is one row after TCRdb ran MiXCR on the multiplex PCR reads. Here the sample spans roughly 300,000 distinct CDR3 sequences, about 20% being singletons. Time point noted: persistent/refractory GD, antithyroid drugs over 5 years with positive TRAb. After RNA was extracted from PBMCs, the TCR library was made from it. Enrollment of patients was through an endocrinology department in Xi'an, China. These data belong to a study of regulatory T cells in long-lasting Graves disease. The ends lost 6 bases at V and 3 bases at J; junction bases unmatched: 6. CDR3 length: 15 amino acids. Germline values: CDR1 MDHEN, CDR2 SYDVKM.

V usage is TRBV28 and J usage is TRBJ1-5, with TRBD1 matching over 9 bases. This TCR was sampled from a female donor with Graves disease. The source material was peripheral blood mononuclear cells (PBMCs), sampled when the disease was refractory, from a patient treated with antithyroid drugs. The CDR3 region has the DNA TGTGCCAGCAGCCCGGGACAGGGTTTCAATCAGCCCCAGCATTTT. Its protein product is CASSPGQGFNQPQHF.